This paragraph reports one TCR beta chain. This record belongs to a study of blood T cell repertoires in COVID-19. Study summary: Whether acute or convalescent, the COVID-19 samples came from the United States, Italy and Spain.

TCRdb's table, derived via immunoSEQ multiplex PCR, lists solely in-frame clones and lacks some. The sample yields more than 300,000 clones, over 75% seen once. V lost 5 bases to trimming and J lost 7 bases; unmatched junction nucleotides: 10. From germline, CDR1 is SGHAT and CDR2 FQNNGV. The CDR3 is 16 residues long. The TCR originated in a man in his forties in a cohort exposed to, infected with or recovered from COVID-19 (not recorded which). The specimen sequenced was PBMCs or T cells enriched from blood (not recorded which). This sequence joins TRBV11-2 and TRBJ2-4; TRBD2 aligns across 11 bases. In DNA form, the CDR3 reads TGTGCCAGCAGCAAAGCCCGTAGCGGGAGGGCTAACATTCAGTACTTC. Amino acids: CASSKARSGRANIQYF. The whole variable domain, filled in from reference TRBV11-2 and TRBJ2-4, reads EAGVAQSPRYKIIEKRQSVAFWCNPISGHATLYWYQQILGQGPKLLIQFQNNGVVDDSQLPKDRFSAERLKGVDSTLKIQPAKLEDSAVYLCASSKARSGRANIQYFGAGTRLSVL.